These 16 T cell receptor beta chains were all obtained from the same sample, sequenced in a study of shared clonotypes between healthy human individuals. The naive CD8 fraction comprised CD45RO-negative cells positively selected for CCR7 and excluded terminally differentiated effector memory CD45RA+ cells. The repertoire was sequenced with immunoSEQ multiplex PCR; TCRdb's copy has only in-frame clones and lacks some. Found here are about 2.2 million clones, 85% to 95% of them singletons; the top ten hold around 1.7%. Sequenced input: naive CD8+ T cells from PBMCs. These receptors were obtained from a man in his late teens or twenties in good health. Some clones in this sample may be carry-over from other donors' samples.

V and J are TRBV27 and TRBJ2-7, with TRBD2 identical over 14 bases. The CDR3 is made up of 16 amino acids. Germline V lookup: CDR1 MNHEY, CDR2 SMNVEV (reference sequence). With 3 bases clipped from V and 3 bases from J, the junction kept 4 bases outside the gene matches. Here the CDR3 reads CASSLLGLAGDYEQYF. The CDR3, as DNA: TGTGCCAGCAGTTTGCTGGGACTAGCGGGAGACTACGAGCAGTACTTC.

The gene calls are TRBV27 and TRBJ2-1, with TRBD2 matching over 11 bases. This CDR3 is 12 amino acids long. V gave up 5 bases and J gave up 15 bases; unmatched junction bases: 6. Per germline, CDR1 MNHEY and CDR2 SMNVEV (reference sequence). DNA of the CDR3: TGTGCCAGCAGTGCCACTAGCGGGAGACGGTTCTTC. The encoded protein is CASSATSGRRFF.

The chain couples TRBV6-1 to TRBJ2-7; 7 bases agree with TRBD2. V dropped 10 bases and J dropped 3; count of bases not matched to a gene: 12. The germline V gene encodes CDR1 MNHNS and CDR2 SASEGT. CDR3 length equals 14 residues. This CDR3 is CATQSWGGFYEQYF. CDR3 coding DNA: TGTGCCACCCAATCTTGGGGGGGATTCTACGAGCAGTACTTC.

The V gene is TRBV21-1, the J gene TRBJ2-7. TRBV21-1 is designated a pseudogene. This CDR3 is built from 16 residues. This CDR3 is CASSKELRGPGHEQYF. The CDR3, as DNA: TGTGCCAGCAGCAAAGAACTACGGGGGCCAGGGCACGAGCAGTACTTC.

The rearrangement joins TRBV7-9 to TRBJ2-1, with D perhaps TRBD2 (6 bases). V was shortened by 4 bases and J by 8 bases, with 12 bases between the two germline ends. This CDR3 contains 13 residues. Germline lookup yields CDR1 SEHNR and CDR2 FQNEAQ (reference sequence). The CDR3 region has the DNA TGTGCCAGCAGCTATTCGGGAGCCTATGAGCAGTTCTTC. It encodes CASSYSGAYEQFF.

The genes are TRBV18 and TRBJ2-5; TRBD2 matches at 11 bases. Germline CDR1 is KGHSH and CDR2 is LQKENI. The length of the CDR3 is 17 residues. Trimming at V came to 0 bases and at J to 5 bases, leaving 8 bases not matched to a gene. CDR3 in DNA: TGTGCCAGCTCACCACCGCAACTAGCGGGAGTGGATGAGACCCAGTACTTC. This sequence encodes CASSPPQLAGVDETQYF.

The rearrangement links TRBV4-3 to TRBJ1-2; 9 bases are a match to TRBD1. Germline V CDR1 and CDR2: LGHNA, YSLEER. CDR3 length equals 17 residues. V lost 4 bases and J lost 0; bases outside the gene matches: 9. The CDR3 region has the DNA TGCGCCAGCAGCCCCTCCGGGACAGGGACTCCTAACTATGGCTACACCTTC. Protein product: CASSPSGTGTPNYGYTF.

This clone has just one count. The chain employs TRBV29-1 and TRBJ1-2, with 7 bases fitting TRBD1. V lost 7 bases to trimming and J lost 4 bases; unmatched junction nucleotides: 15. The CDR3 runs to 15 residues. From germline, CDR1 is SQVTM and CDR2 ANQGSEA. CDR3 sequence (DNA): TGCAGCGCGCCTCACAGTGAAACAGGGGTCTATGGCTACACCTTC. Amino acid sequence: CSAPHSETGVYGYTF.

The chain joins TRBV5-1 to TRBJ1-1, with a tentative D call TRBD1 (5 bases). Germline loops: CDR1 SGHRS, CDR2 YFSETQ. Trimming removed 0 bases at V and 1 base at J, with 13 bases between. The CDR3 runs 16 residues. CDR3 DNA: TGCGCCAGCAGCTTGGCGTTGGCAGGGTCGAACACTGAAGCTTTCTTT. Encoded protein: CASSLALAGSNTEAFF.

V is TRBV7-9 and J is TRBJ1-2; weak D call: TRBD1 (5 bases). The germline CDR1 and CDR2 sequences are SEHNR and FQNEAQ (reference sequence). The V end was cut by 5 bases, the J end by 8 bases, with 21 bases between. The CDR3 spans 15 residues. The CDR3 nucleotides are TGTGCCAGCAGCACCACGGGCCCAGGGTGGACCGGCTACACCTTC. This gives the protein CASSTTGPGWTGYTF.

The chain has TRBV9 and TRBJ1-1, with 7 bases matching TRBD1. Germline V CDR1 and CDR2: SGDLS, YYNGEE. Trimming at V came to 4 bases and at J to 2 bases, leaving 8 bases not matched to a gene. This CDR3 is 15 amino acids long. The CDR3: CASSTRQGTNTEAFF. In nucleotides, the CDR3 is TGTGCCAGCAGCACCCGACAGGGAACTAACACTGAAGCTTTCTTT.

The chain carries TRBV27 and TRBJ2-7, with D possibly matching TRBD1 (6 bases). Germline V gene lookup returns CDR1 MNHEY and CDR2 SMNVEV (reference sequence). The CDR3 contains 16 residues. V dropped 0 bases and J dropped 4 bases, with 16 bases sitting between them. CDR3 sequence (DNA): TGTGCCAGCAGTTTATCGACGGACAGCGCTCGGTACGAGCAGTACTTC. This encodes CASSLSTDSARYEQYF.

The chain joins TRBV27 to TRBJ2-7, with unresolved D. The germline CDR1 and CDR2 sequences are MNHEY and SMNVEV (reference sequence). This CDR3 region has 16 residues. Trimming left V 6 bases short and J 3 bases short, with 21 bases between. CDR3 bases: TGTGCCAGCAGCCCAACCCTGACCCTTACGCGCTACGAGCAGTACTTC. Protein sequence: CASSPTLTLTRYEQYF.

The V call is TRBV4-1, the J call TRBJ2-5; 9 bases are shared with TRBD1. The end of the DNA is better explained by TRBJ2-7, so the J call may be wrong. The V gene's germline CDR1 is MGHRA and CDR2 YSYEKL. The CDR3 has 14 amino acids. The CDR3 bases are TGCGCCAGCAGCGACCGGGACAGGGTCTACGAGCAGTACTTC. The encoded protein is CASSDRDRVYEQYF.

The rearrangement links TRBV28 to TRBJ2-7; D might be TRBD2 (5 bases). The CDR3 has 15 amino acids. With 3 bases removed from V and 5 bases from J, the gap between germline ends came to 17 bases. CDR1 is MDHEN, CDR2 SYDVKM, per germline. DNA for the CDR3: TGTGCCAGCAGTTTTCCCCGGTCCATCGGGAACGAGCAGTACTTC. It translates to CASSFPRSIGNEQYF.

The chain joins TRBV5-1 to TRBJ2-3, with no clear D. V shed 1 base and J shed 6 bases, with 9 bases lying between them. Germline V gene sequence: CDR1 SGHRS, CDR2 YFSETQ. The CDR3 length is 13 residues. CDR3 bases: TGCGCCAGCAGCTTGAGTGCAGGTGATACGCAGTATTTT. Its translation is CASSLSAGDTQYF.